Below, one T cell receptor beta chain is given with its context. The data originate from a study of blood T cell repertoires in COVID-19. Study at large: Samples representing acute and convalescent COVID-19 were sourced from the United States, Italy and Spain. Nucleic acid was either cDNA or gDNA, and it came from T cells, B-cell-depleted T cells, or PBMCs.

Cohort allocation depended upon clinical history that participants reported. This CDR3 region has 15 residues. CDR1 and CDR2 (germline): KGHDR, SFDVKD. The V segment lost 5 bases and the J segment 6 bases; nucleotides outside the gene matches: 9. Produced via immunoSEQ multiplex PCR; TCRdb's table is partial and in-frame only. The sample holds a few hundred thousand clones; 90% are singletons and the top ten take 0.6% to 0.7%. Sequencing input: PBMCs or T cells enriched from blood (not recorded which). This clonotype was sampled from a man between 18 and 35 years old who had recovered from COVID-19. The chain employs TRBV24-1 and TRBJ1-2, with 9 bases identical to TRBD1. This CDR3 reads CATSATGGGYHGYTF. The CDR3 region has the DNA TGTGCCACCAGTGCCACAGGGGGCGGATACCATGGCTACACCTTC.